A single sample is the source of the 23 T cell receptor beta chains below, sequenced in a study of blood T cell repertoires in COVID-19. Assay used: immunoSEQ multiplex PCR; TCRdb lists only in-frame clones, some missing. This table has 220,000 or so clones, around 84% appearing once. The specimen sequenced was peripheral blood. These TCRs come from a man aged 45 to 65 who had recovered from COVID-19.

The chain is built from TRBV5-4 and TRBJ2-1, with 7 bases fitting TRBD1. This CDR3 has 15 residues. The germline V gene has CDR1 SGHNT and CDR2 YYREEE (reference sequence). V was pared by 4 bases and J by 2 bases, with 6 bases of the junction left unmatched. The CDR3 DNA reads TGTGCCAGCAGCGTGAGACAGGGTCCCTACAATGAGCAGTTCTTC. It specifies CASSVRQGPYNEQFF.

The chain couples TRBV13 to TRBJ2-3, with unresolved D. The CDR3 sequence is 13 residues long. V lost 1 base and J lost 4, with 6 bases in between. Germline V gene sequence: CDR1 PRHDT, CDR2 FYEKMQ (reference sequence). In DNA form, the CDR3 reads TGTGCCAGCAGCTTAGTTCCTCCAGATACGCAGTATTTT. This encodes CASSLVPPDTQYF. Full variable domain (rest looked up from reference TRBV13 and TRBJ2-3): AAGVIQSPRHLIKEKRETATLKCYPIPRHDTVYWYQQGPGQDPQFLISFYEKMQSDKGSIPDRFSAQQFSDYHSELNMSSLELGDSALYFCASSLVPPDTQYFGPGTRLTVL.

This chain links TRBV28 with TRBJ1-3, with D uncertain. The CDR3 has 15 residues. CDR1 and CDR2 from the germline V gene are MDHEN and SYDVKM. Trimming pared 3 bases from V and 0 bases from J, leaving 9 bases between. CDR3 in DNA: TGTGCCAGCAGTTTTATGGCGGGCTCTGGAAACACCATATATTTT. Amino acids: CASSFMAGSGNTIYF.

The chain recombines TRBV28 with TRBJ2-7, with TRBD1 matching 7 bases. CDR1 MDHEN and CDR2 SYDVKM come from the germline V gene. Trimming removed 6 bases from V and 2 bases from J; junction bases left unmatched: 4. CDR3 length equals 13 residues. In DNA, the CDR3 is TGTGCCAGCAGGGGGACAGAGGCCTACGAGCAGTACTTC. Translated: CASRGTEAYEQYF.

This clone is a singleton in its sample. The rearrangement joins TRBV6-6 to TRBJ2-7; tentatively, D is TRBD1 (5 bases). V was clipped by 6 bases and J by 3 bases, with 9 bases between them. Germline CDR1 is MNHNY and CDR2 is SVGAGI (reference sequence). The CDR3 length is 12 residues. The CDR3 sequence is CASSGHYYEQYF. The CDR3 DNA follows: TGTGCCAGCAGCGGACATTACTACGAGCAGTACTTC.

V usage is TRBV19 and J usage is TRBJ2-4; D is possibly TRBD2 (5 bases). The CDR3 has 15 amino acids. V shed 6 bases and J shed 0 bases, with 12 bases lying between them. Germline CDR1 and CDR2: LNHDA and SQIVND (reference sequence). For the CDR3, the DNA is TGTGCCAGTAGCTCCCCCGGACTAGCCAAAAACATTCAGTACTTC. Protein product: CASSSPGLAKNIQYF. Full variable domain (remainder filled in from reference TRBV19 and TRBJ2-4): DGGITQSPKYLFRKEGQNVTLSCEQNLNHDAMYWYRQDPGQGLRLIYYSQIVNDFQKGDIAEGYSVSREKKESFPLTVTSAQKNPTAFYLCASSSPGLAKNIQYFGAGTRLSVL.

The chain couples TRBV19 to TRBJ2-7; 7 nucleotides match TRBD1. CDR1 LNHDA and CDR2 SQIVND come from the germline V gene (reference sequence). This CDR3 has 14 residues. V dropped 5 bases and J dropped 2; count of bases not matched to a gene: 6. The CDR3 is CASSQPGQTYEQYF. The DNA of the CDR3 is TGTGCCAGTAGTCAACCGGGACAGACCTACGAGCAGTACTTC.

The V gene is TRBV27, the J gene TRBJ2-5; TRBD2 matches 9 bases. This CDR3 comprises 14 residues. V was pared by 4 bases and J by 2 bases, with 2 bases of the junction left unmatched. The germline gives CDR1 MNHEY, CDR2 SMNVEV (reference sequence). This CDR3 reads CASSWSGRQETQYF. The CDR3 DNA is TGTGCCAGCAGTTGGAGCGGGAGGCAAGAGACCCAGTACTTC.

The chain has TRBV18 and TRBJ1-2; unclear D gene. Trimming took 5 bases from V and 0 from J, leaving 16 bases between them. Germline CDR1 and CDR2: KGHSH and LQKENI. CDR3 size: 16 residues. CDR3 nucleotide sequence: TGTGCCAGCTCATCAAATCAGCAGGCAGCTAACTATGGCTACACCTTC. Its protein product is CASSSNQQAANYGYTF.

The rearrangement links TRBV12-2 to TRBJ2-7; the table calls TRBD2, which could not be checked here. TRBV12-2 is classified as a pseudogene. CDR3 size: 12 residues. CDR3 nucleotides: TGTGCAAGTCGCTTATCGGGGTGGGAGCAGTACTTC. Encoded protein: CASRLSGWEQYF.

As DNA, the CDR3 is TGTGCCAGCAGTTACTCGCGGGGGGCGAACTATGGCTACACCTTC. Translating gives CASSYSRGANYGYTF. This sequence joins TRBV6-6 and TRBJ1-2; the D gene is possibly TRBD1 (6 bases). Germline V lookup: CDR1 MNHNY, CDR2 SVGAGI (reference sequence). The CDR3 runs 15 residues. V lost 0 bases and J lost 2, with 10 bases in between.

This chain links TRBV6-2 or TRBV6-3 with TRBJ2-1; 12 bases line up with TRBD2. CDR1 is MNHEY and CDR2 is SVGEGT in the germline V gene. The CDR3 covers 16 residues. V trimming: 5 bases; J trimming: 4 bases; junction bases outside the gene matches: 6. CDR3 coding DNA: TGTGCCAGCAGTCCATGGACTAGCGGGACTTACAATGAGCAGTTCTTC. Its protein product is CASSPWTSGTYNEQFF.

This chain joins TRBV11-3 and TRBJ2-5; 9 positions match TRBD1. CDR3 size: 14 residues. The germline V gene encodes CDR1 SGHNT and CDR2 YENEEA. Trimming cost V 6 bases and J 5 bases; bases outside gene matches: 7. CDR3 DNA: TGTGCCAGCAGTCTGACAGGGGGAGAGGAGACCCAGTACTTC. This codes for CASSLTGGEETQYF.

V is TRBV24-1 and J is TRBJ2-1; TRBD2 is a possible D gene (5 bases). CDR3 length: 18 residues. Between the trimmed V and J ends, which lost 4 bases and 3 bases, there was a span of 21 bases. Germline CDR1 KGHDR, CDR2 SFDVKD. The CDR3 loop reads CATSDLPSGDGFYNEQFF. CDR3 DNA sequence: TGTGCCACCAGTGACTTACCCAGCGGTGATGGATTCTACAATGAGCAGTTCTTC.

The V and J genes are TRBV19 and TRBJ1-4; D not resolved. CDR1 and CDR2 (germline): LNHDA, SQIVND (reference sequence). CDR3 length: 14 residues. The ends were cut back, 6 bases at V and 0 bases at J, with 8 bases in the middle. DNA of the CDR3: TGTGCCAGTAGGAGTGATGCAACTAATGAAAAACTGTTTTTT. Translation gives CASRSDATNEKLFF.

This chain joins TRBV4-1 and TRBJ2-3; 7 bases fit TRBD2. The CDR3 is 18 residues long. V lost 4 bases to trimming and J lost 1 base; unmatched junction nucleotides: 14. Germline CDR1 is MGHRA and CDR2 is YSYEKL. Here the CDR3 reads CASSRPLSGIGGTDTQYF. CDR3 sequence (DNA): TGCGCCAGCAGCCGGCCGTTGAGCGGGATCGGGGGCACAGATACGCAGTATTTT.

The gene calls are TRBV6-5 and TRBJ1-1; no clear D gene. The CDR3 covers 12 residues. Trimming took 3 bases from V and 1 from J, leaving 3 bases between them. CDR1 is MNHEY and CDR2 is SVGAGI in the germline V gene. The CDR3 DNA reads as TGTGCCAGCAGTTATAAGAACACTGAAGCTTTCTTT. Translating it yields CASSYKNTEAFF.

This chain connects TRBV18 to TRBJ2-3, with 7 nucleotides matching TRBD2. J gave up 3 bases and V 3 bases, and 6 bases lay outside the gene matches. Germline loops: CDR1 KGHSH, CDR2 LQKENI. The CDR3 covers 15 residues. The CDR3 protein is CASSPAWGGTDTQYF. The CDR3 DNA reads TGTGCCAGCTCACCGGCATGGGGAGGGACAGATACGCAGTATTTT.

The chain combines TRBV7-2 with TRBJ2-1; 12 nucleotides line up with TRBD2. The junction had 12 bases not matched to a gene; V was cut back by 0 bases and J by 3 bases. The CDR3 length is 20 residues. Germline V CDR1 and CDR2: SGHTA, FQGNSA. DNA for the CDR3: TGTGCCAGCAGCTTAGCCGGGTCCGGGACTAGCGGGTCTTTCTACAATGAGCAGTTCTTC. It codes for CASSLAGSGTSGSFYNEQFF.

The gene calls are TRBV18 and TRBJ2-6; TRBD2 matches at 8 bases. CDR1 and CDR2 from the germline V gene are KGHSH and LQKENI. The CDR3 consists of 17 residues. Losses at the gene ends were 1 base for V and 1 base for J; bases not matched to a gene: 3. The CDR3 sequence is CASSPRPGGSGANVLTF. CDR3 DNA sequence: TGTGCCAGCTCACCACGGCCGGGAGGGTCTGGGGCCAACGTCCTGACTTTC. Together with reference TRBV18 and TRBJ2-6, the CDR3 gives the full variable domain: NAGVMQNPRHLVRRRGQEARLRCSPMKGHSHVYWYRQLPEEGLKFMVYLQKENIIDESGMPKERFSAEFPKEGPSILRIQQVVRGDSAAYFCASSPRPGGSGANVLTFGAGSRLTVL.

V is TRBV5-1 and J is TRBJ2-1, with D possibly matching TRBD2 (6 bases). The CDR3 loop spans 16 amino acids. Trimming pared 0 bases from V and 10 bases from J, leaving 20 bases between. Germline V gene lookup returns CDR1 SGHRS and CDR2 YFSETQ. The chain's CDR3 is CASSLDPAGPSGEQFF. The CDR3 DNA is TGCGCCAGCAGCTTGGATCCGGCGGGGCCCAGTGGGGAGCAGTTCTTC.

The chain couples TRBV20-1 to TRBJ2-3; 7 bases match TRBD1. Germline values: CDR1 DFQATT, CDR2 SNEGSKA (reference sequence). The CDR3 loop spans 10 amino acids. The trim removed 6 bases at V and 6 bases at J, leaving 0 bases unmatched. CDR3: CSARGDTQYF. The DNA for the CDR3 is TGCAGTGCCAGGGGGGATACGCAGTATTTT.

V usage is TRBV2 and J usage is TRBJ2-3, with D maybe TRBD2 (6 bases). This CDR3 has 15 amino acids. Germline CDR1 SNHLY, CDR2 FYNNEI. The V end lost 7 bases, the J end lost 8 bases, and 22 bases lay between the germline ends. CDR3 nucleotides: TGTGCCAGCACCTTATCCGAGGCTAGCGTGAGTACGCAGTATTTT. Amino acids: CASTLSEASVSTQYF.